The 26 T cell receptor beta chains reported below all come from one sample, sequenced in a study of identical twins. TCRdb re-analysed the 5' RACE reads in MiXCR, keeping a single row per CDR3 protein. The sample has nearly 650,000 distinct CDR3 sequences, just over 7% seen once. This sample also appeared in a second study, on yellow fever vaccine responses in identical twins.

Sequencing was carried out using PBMCs. The receptors here all came from a woman aged 18-29 years in good health.

The chain has TRBV5-4 and TRBJ2-5, with D possibly matching TRBD2 (5 bases). There are 13 residues in the CDR3. Trimming pared 2 bases from V and 5 bases from J, leaving 10 bases between. The germline gives CDR1 SGHNT, CDR2 YYREEE (reference sequence). CDR3 DNA: TGTGCCAGCAGCTTTAAGGGAGCCGAGACCCAGTACTTC. Translating it yields CASSFKGAETQYF.

A few counts support this clonotype. V is TRBV3-1 and J is TRBJ2-5, with D possibly TRBD1 on 6 matching bases. The germline V and J ends were trimmed by 4 bases and 0 bases, with 12 bases remaining between them. This CDR3 is 15 amino acids long. The germline gives CDR1 LGHDT, CDR2 YNNKEL (reference sequence). CDR3 sequence reads: CASSLRTGYQETQYF. Here the CDR3 DNA reads TGTGCCAGCAGCCTGAGAACAGGGTACCAAGAGACCCAGTACTTC.

V and J are TRBV11-2 and TRBJ2-1; 13 bases are a match to TRBD2. CDR1 SGHAT and CDR2 FQNNGV come from the germline V gene. This CDR3 has 18 amino acids. With V trimmed by 5 bases and J by 9 bases, 16 bases remained unmatched. The CDR3 DNA follows: TGTGCCAGCAGCACGAGACTAAAAACTAGCGGGGGGGCCCCTGAGCAGTTCTTC. Protein sequence: CASSTRLKTSGGAPEQFF.

The V gene is TRBV27, the J gene TRBJ2-7; D might be TRBD1 or TRBD2, each matching 5 bases. Germline V gives CDR1 MNHEY, CDR2 SMNVEV (reference sequence). This CDR3 comprises 16 residues. Trimming took off 5 bases at V and 4 bases at J, with 21 bases between the two ends. The CDR3 loop is CASSQERLGVPYEQYF. In nucleotides, the CDR3 is TGTGCCAGCAGTCAGGAGCGACTGGGGGTACCTTACGAGCAGTACTTC.

The chain couples TRBV27 to TRBJ2-3; 16 positions match TRBD2. This CDR3 has 18 amino acids. Germline CDR1 and CDR2: MNHEY and SMNVEV (reference sequence). V lost 2 bases and J lost 2; bases outside the gene matches: 4. Here the CDR3 reads CASSLPGTSGGATDTQYF. The DNA of the CDR3 is TGTGCCAGCAGTTTACCCGGGACTAGCGGGGGGGCCACAGATACGCAGTATTTT.

This chain uses TRBV5-1 with TRBJ2-2, with D perhaps matching TRBD2 (6 bases). V was clipped by 0 bases and J by 0 bases, with 12 bases between them. Germline V gives CDR1 SGHRS, CDR2 YFSETQ. This CDR3 comprises 17 residues. For the CDR3, the DNA is TGCGCCAGCAGCTTGGCCCCCACGGGGGCGAACACCGGGGAGCTGTTTTTT. Translated, it gives CASSLAPTGANTGELFF.

This clonotype was counted only a few times. The rearrangement joins TRBV20-1 to TRBJ2-1; 13 positions agree with TRBD2. V lost 3 bases and J lost 8; bases outside the gene matches: 4. CDR1 DFQATT and CDR2 SNEGSKA come from the germline V gene (reference sequence). The CDR3 runs 14 residues. In DNA, the CDR3 is TGCAGTGCTAGCGCGGGACTAGCGGGGTATGAGCAGTTCTTC. Protein: CSASAGLAGYEQFF.

The J gene is TRBJ2-6, the V gene TRBV7-9; D is unresolved. The CDR3 is 16 amino acids. Per the germline V gene, CDR1 is SEHNR and CDR2 is FQNEAQ (reference sequence). Trimming left V 0 bases short and J 2 bases short, with 8 bases between. The CDR3, as DNA: TGTGCCAGCAGCTTAGCCCCAGTTGCTGGGGCCAACGTCCTGACTTTC. Translation gives CASSLAPVAGANVLTF.

This clonotype was detected many times. The rearrangement uses TRBV20-1 and TRBJ2-3, with 11 bases aligning to TRBD2. The germline V gene has CDR1 DFQATT and CDR2 SNEGSKA (reference sequence). The V segment lost 5 bases and the J segment 4 bases; nucleotides outside the gene matches: 8. The CDR3 has 15 residues. Here the CDR3 DNA reads TGCAGTGCTGTACCGGGACTAGCGGTGTCAGATACGCAGTATTTT. Protein: CSAVPGLAVSDTQYF.

The rearrangement joins TRBV11-1 to TRBJ2-3; D assignment may be TRBD1 or TRBD2 (6 bases each). Trimming took 6 bases from V and 3 from J, leaving 10 bases between them. Germline V gives CDR1 SGHAT, CDR2 FQDESV (reference sequence). This CDR3 is 13 amino acids long. CDR3 sequence reads: CASRRDTTDTQYF. For the CDR3, the DNA is TGTGCCAGCAGGCGGGACACAACAGATACGCAGTATTTT.

This clonotype has a handful of counts. The J gene is TRBJ1-1, the V gene TRBV5-1; D is ambiguous. With 4 bases removed from V and 10 bases from J, the gap between germline ends came to 17 bases. The CDR3 totals 13 residues. The V gene's germline CDR1 is SGHRS and CDR2 YFSETQ. This chain's CDR3 is CASSPPEMVGAFF. CDR3 sequence (DNA): TGCGCCAGCAGCCCTCCGGAAATGGTTGGAGCTTTCTTT. The full variable domain, in which reference TRBV5-1 and TRBJ1-1 provide the parts outside the CDR3, is KAGVTQTPRYLIKTRGQQVTLSCSPISGHRSVSWYQQTPGQGLQFLFEYFSETQRNKGNFPGRFSGRQFSNSRSEMNVSTLELGDSALYLCASSPPEMVGAFFGQGTRLTVV.

This rearrangement joins TRBV13 to TRBJ2-7, with 7 bases aligning to TRBD2. V lost 5 bases and J lost 2; bases outside the gene matches: 12. The CDR3 is 16 amino acids. Germline values: CDR1 PRHDT, CDR2 FYEKMQ (reference sequence). Here the CDR3 reads CASSPSGTKPAYEQYF. Here the CDR3 DNA reads TGTGCCAGCAGCCCATCCGGGACTAAACCCGCCTACGAGCAGTACTTC. Combining the CDR3 with reference TRBV13 and TRBJ2-7 gives the whole variable domain AAGVIQSPRHLIKEKRETATLKCYPIPRHDTVYWYQQGPGQDPQFLISFYEKMQSDKGSIPDRFSAQQFSDYHSELNMSSLELGDSALYFCASSPSGTKPAYEQYFGPGTRLTVT.

A few counts support this clonotype. The chain employs TRBV7-9 and TRBJ1-1, with 7 bases lining up with TRBD1. The CDR3 has 13 amino acids. Looked up from germline, CDR1 is SEHNR and CDR2 is FQNEAQ (reference sequence). V lost 2 bases, J lost 7 bases, and 4 bases stayed unmatched. This CDR3 is CASSLPGGNEAFF. For the CDR3, the DNA is TGTGCCAGCAGCTTACCAGGGGGAAATGAAGCTTTCTTT.

This clonotype was detected only a few times. This chain uses TRBV2 with TRBJ2-1; 11 bases align to TRBD2. Losses at the gene ends were 10 bases for V and 8 bases for J; bases not matched to a gene: 10. Germline CDR1 reads SNHLY; CDR2 reads FYNNEI. CDR3 length equals 14 residues. The CDR3 reads CAIPPGLAVDEQFF. The DNA of the CDR3 is TGTGCCATTCCCCCGGGACTAGCGGTTGATGAGCAGTTCTTC.

The chain recombines TRBV6-5 with TRBJ2-6; no definite D call. The V gene's germline CDR1 is MNHEY and CDR2 SVGAGI. V lost 0 bases to trimming and J lost 2 bases, with 14 bases between them. The CDR3 totals 18 residues. As DNA, the CDR3 is TGTGCCAGCAGTTACTCGAGCCTTCTTCAAGCTGGGGCCAACGTCCTGACTTTC. Its translation is CASSYSSLLQAGANVLTF.

This clonotype was seen a few times. The chain links TRBV7-6 to TRBJ2-7; a possible D gene is TRBD1 (7 bases). Deletions cut 5 bases from V and 1 base from J, with 15 bases between. Germline V gene data show CDR1 as SGHVS and CDR2 as FNYEAQ. The CDR3 loop spans 15 amino acids. CDR3 sequence: CASSPMTGTSYEQYF. CDR3 DNA sequence: TGTGCCAGCAGCCCCATGACAGGGACTTCCTACGAGCAGTACTTC.

Many counts were recorded for this clonotype. The gene calls are TRBV28 and TRBJ1-3; D might be TRBD1 (6 bases). The CDR3 consists of 14 residues. With 4 bases removed from V and 4 bases from J, the gap between germline ends came to 11 bases. Germline loops: CDR1 MDHEN, CDR2 SYDVKM. This CDR3 is CASSSGTLGNTIYF. The CDR3 DNA is TGTGCCAGCAGTTCCGGGACACTGGGAAACACCATATATTTT.

This clonotype came up many times. This chain joins TRBV29-1 and TRBJ2-2; D uncertain. CDR1 and CDR2 (germline): SQVTM, ANQGSEA. V was shortened by 7 bases and J by 4 bases, with 19 bases between the two germline ends. The CDR3 is 15 amino acids. CDR3 residues: CSAADHRRSTGELFF. In DNA form, the CDR3 reads TGCAGCGCCGCGGACCACCGGCGGTCCACCGGGGAGCTGTTTTTT.

V is TRBV10-2 and J is TRBJ2-5, with 11 bases that match TRBD2. CDR1 and CDR2 from the germline V gene are WSHSY and SAAADI. This CDR3 is 16 amino acids long. J was trimmed by 2 bases and V by 3 bases; bases with no gene match: 5. The CDR3 region is CASSDGLAGGQETQYF. The CDR3 bases are TGCGCCAGCAGTGATGGTCTAGCGGGAGGACAAGAGACCCAGTACTTC.

The CDR3, as DNA: TGTGCCAGCAGCCCAGAGCGGACTTCGGAGCAGTTCTTC. Its protein is CASSPERTSEQFF. The chain joins TRBV7-8 to TRBJ2-1; D is possibly TRBD2 (5 bases). Trimming took 5 bases from V and 10 from J, leaving 15 bases between them. CDR3 length: 13 residues. Germline values: CDR1 SGHVS, CDR2 FQNEAQ.

The genes are TRBV12-3 or TRBV12-4 and TRBJ2-3; TRBD1 aligns across 9 bases. J lost 5 bases, V lost 5 bases, and 5 bases had no gene match. This CDR3 is 14 amino acids long. Here the CDR3 DNA reads TGTGCCAGCAGTCGGGACAGGGCGGAAGATACGCAGTATTTT. The encoded protein is CASSRDRAEDTQYF.

This clonotype was seen many times. The V and J genes are TRBV28 and TRBJ2-1, with TRBD1 matching over 8 bases. Per the germline V gene, CDR1 is MDHEN and CDR2 is SYDVKM. CDR3 length equals 18 residues. The ends lost 4 bases at V and 3 bases at J; junction bases unmatched: 14. Here the CDR3 reads CASSSPENRGYLYNEQFF. The CDR3 DNA sequence: TGTGCCAGCAGTTCCCCCGAAAACAGGGGGTATCTCTACAATGAGCAGTTCTTC.

The V gene is TRBV12-3 or TRBV12-4, the J gene TRBJ2-3; 11 bases agree with TRBD2. The CDR3 has 16 amino acids. Trimming took 0 bases from V and 6 from J; bases not matched to a gene: 5. In DNA form, the CDR3 reads TGTGCCAGCAGTTTAGCGACTAGCGGGGTTCGGGATACGCAGTATTTT. Its translation is CASSLATSGVRDTQYF.

V gene TRBV6-2 or TRBV6-3 combines with J gene TRBJ2-1; TRBD1 is a possible D gene (5 bases). Near its end, the DNA agrees better with TRBJ2-7, so the J call may be wrong. The CDR3 consists of 17 residues. In germline, CDR1 is MNHEY, CDR2 SVGEGT. The CDR3 loop reads CASSNRPTATTANEQYF. DNA for the CDR3: TGTGCCAGTTCTAACAGGCCGACAGCCACCACTGCGAATGAGCAGTACTTC.

The chain has TRBV28 and TRBJ2-2; TRBD2 agrees at 8 bases. The CDR3 loop spans 19 amino acids. Germline CDR1 and CDR2: MDHEN and SYDVKM. Germline trimming cut 2 bases from V and 3 bases from J; bases unmatched to any gene: 14. CDR3 sequence: CASSLNVLGRGVHTGELFF. As DNA, the CDR3 is TGTGCCAGCAGTTTAAATGTTCTAGGGCGGGGGGTCCACACCGGGGAGCTGTTTTTT.

Comment on this clonotype: One base away lies a much larger clone, so this may be a sequencing read error. V and J are TRBV7-2 and TRBJ1-5; TRBD1 might be the D (6 bases). Germline V gives CDR1 SGHTA, CDR2 FQGNSA. This CDR3 has 15 amino acids. The CDR3 loop is CASSTGTLSIQPQHF. DNA of the CDR3: TGTGCCAGCAGCACCGGGACACTGAGCATTCAGCCCCAGCATTTT.